This TCR beta chain was profiled in a study of shared clonotypes between healthy human individuals. The data were produced by immunoSEQ multiplex PCR, yet TCRdb's version contains in-frame clones alone and is incomplete. The sample holds 1,500,000 or so clones; approximately 97% are singletons and the top ten take over 1%. The sequence came from a man aged 30 to 39 in good health. The sample consisted of naive CD4+ T cells sorted from blood. Subset described: CD45RA+ positively selected.

CDR3 nucleotide sequence: TGTGCCAGTACCGCTAGCGGGAGGACGGGCTCCTACGAGCAGTACTTC. It yields the protein CASTASGRTGSYEQYF. The rearrangement uses TRBV19 and TRBJ2-7, with 11 bases fitting TRBD2. The CDR3 consists of 16 residues. The J segment lost 0 bases and the V segment lost 7 bases, leaving 8 bases of the junction unmatched. Germline V gene data show CDR1 as LNHDA and CDR2 as SQIVND (reference sequence).